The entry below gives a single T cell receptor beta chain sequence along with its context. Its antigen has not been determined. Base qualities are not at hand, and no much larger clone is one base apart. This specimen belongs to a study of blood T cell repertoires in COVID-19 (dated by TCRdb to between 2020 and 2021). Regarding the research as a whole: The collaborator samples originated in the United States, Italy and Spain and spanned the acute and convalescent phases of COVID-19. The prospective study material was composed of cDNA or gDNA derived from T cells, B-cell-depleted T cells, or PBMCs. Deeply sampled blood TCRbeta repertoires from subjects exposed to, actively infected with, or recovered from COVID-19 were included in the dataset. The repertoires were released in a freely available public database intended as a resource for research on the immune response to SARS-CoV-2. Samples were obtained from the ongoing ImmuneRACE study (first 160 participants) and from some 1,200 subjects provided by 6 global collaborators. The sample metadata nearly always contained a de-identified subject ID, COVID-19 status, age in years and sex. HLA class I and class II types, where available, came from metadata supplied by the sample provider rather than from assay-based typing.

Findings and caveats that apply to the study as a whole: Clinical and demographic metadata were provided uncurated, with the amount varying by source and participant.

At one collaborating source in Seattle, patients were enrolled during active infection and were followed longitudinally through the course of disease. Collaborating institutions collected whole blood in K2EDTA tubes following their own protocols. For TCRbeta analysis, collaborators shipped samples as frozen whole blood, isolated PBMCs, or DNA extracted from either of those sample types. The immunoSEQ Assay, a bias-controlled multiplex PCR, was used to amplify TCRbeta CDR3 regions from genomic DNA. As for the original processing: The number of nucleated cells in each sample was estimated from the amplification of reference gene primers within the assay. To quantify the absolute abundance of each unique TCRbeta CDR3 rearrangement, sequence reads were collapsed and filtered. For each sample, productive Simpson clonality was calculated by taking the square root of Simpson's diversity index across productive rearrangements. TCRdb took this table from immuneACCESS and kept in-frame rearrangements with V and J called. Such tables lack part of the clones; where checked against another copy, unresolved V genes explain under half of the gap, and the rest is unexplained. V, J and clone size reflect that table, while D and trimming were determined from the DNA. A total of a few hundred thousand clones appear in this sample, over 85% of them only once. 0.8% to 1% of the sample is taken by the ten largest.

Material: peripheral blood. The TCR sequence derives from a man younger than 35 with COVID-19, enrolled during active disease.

The CDR3 in this case is CASSPGQENTEAFF. In nucleotide form, the sequence is TGTGCCAGCTCACCGGGACAGGAGAACACTGAAGCTTTCTTT. The rearranged segments are TRBV18 and TRBJ1-1; a stretch of 8 junction bases matches TRBD1. V has 3 bases trimmed and J has 1 base trimmed; junction bases matching no gene number 1. The CDR3 holds 14 amino acids from the cysteine to the phenylalanine. The sequence is cut down to CDR3 DNA, 42 bases in frame from base 1. The germline V gene provides CDR1 KGHSH and CDR2 LQKENI.